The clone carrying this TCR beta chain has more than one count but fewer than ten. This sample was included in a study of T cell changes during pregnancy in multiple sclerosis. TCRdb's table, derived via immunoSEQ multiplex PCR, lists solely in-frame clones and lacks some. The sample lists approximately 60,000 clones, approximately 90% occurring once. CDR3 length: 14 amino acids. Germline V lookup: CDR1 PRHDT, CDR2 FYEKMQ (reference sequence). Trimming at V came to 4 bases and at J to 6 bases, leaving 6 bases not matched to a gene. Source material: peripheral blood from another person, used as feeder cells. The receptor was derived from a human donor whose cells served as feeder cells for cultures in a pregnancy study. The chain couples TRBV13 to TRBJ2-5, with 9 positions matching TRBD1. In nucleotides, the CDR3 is TGTGCCAGCAGCTCCACAGGGGGCGCGAAGACCCAGTACTTC. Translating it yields CASSSTGGAKTQYF.